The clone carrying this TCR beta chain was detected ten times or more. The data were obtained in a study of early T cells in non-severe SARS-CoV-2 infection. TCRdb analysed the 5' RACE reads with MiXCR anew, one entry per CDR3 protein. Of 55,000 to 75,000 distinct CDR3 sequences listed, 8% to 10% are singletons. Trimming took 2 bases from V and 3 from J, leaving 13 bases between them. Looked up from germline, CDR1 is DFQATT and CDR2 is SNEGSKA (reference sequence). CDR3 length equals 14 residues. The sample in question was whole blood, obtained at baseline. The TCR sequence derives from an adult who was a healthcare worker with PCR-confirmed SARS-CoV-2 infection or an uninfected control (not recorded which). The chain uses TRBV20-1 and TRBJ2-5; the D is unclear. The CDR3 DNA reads TGCAGTGCTAGAAACCCTACGGAAAAAGAGACCCAGTACTTC. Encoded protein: CSARNPTEKETQYF.